These 5 T cell receptor beta chains were sequenced from one sample in a study of identical twins. TCRdb processed the 5' RACE reads anew with MiXCR; each CDR3 protein has one entry. The repertoire holds about 890,000 distinct CDR3 sequences, with roughly 12% as singletons. This sample was shared with a second study, whose subject was yellow fever vaccine responses in identical twins.

The source material was PBMCs. The receptors were sampled from a woman between 18 and 30 years old in good health.

The genes are TRBV29-1 and TRBJ2-1, with 8 bases fitting TRBD1. The germline V gene has CDR1 SQVTM and CDR2 ANQGSEA. The CDR3 totals 14 residues. V was clipped by 6 bases and J by 5 bases; unmatched bases: 9. The CDR3: CSVGMGQANNEQFF. The CDR3 DNA sequence: TGCAGCGTGGGTATGGGACAGGCCAACAATGAGCAGTTCTTC.

This clonotype has just a few counts. V and J are TRBV3-1 and TRBJ1-2; D is unclear. This CDR3 is 12 amino acids long. Germline assignment: CDR1 LGHDT and CDR2 YNNKEL (reference sequence). V gave up 2 bases and J gave up 8 bases, with 9 bases separating them. CDR3 loop: CASSQSPNGYTF. The CDR3 nucleotides read TGTGCCAGCAGCCAATCTCCCAACGGCTACACCTTC.

The chain combines TRBV3-1 with TRBJ1-5, with 10 bases matching TRBD1. This CDR3 comprises 17 residues. Germline lookup yields CDR1 LGHDT and CDR2 YNNKEL (reference sequence). The trim removed 4 bases at V and 2 bases at J, leaving 8 bases unmatched. The CDR3 sequence is CASSPHRTGGGNQPQHF. The CDR3 coding sequence is TGTGCCAGCAGCCCTCATAGGACAGGGGGTGGCAATCAGCCCCAGCATTTT. The entire variable domain, with the rest obtained from reference TRBV3-1 and TRBJ1-5, is as follows: DTAVSQTPKYLVTQMGNDKSIKCEQNLGHDTMYWYKQDSKKFLKIMFSYNNKELIINETVPNRFSPKSPDKAHLNLHINSLELGDSAVYFCASSPHRTGGGNQPQHFGDGTRLSIL.

The chain has TRBV12-5 and TRBJ2-1; 8 nucleotides match TRBD2. The V gene's germline CDR1 is LGHNT and CDR2 FRNRAP. V trimming: 6 bases; J trimming: 0 bases; junction bases outside the gene matches: 7. The CDR3 totals 16 residues. CDR3 nucleotides: TGTGCTAGTGGGTCCGCCGGGGGGGGCTCCTACAATGAGCAGTTCTTC. Translating it yields CASGSAGGGSYNEQFF.

This clonotype was seen a handful of times. J is TRBJ2-7 and V is TRBV6-5; 13 nucleotides align to TRBD2. With 4 bases clipped from V and 8 bases from J, the junction kept 8 bases outside the gene matches. Germline lookup yields CDR1 MNHEY and CDR2 SVGAGI. The CDR3 extends over 15 amino acids. CDR3 sequence (DNA): TGTGCCAGCAGTTCCAATACTAGCGGGAGGGGGAAGCAGTACTTC. Translating it yields CASSSNTSGRGKQYF.